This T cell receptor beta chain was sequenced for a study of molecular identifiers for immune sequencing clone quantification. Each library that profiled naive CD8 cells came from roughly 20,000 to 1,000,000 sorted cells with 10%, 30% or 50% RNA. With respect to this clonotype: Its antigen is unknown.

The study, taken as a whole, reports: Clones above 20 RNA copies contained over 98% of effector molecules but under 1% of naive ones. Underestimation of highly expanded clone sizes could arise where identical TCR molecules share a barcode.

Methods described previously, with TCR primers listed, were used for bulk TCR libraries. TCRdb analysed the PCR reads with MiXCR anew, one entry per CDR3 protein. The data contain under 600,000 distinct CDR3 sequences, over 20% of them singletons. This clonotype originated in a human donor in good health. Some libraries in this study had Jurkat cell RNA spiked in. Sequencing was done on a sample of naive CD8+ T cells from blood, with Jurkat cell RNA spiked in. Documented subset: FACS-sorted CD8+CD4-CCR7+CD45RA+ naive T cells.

The CDR3 coding sequence is TGTGCCAGCAGCCAAGAGGGGGATTTGGCAGATACGCAGTATTTT. Its protein is CASSQEGDLADTQYF. The rearrangement uses TRBV4-2 and TRBJ2-3; the D call may be TRBD1 or TRBD2 (5 bases each). The germline CDR1 and CDR2 sequences are LGHNA and YNFKEQ. The ends were cut back, 0 bases at V and 4 bases at J, with 11 bases in the middle. The CDR3 covers 15 residues.